Listed here are 30 T cell receptor beta chains from one sample, sequenced in a study of T cells expressing NK-cell markers. With the 5' RACE reads reprocessed, TCRdb shows one record per CDR3 protein and no DNA. This table holds 400,000 or so distinct CDR3 sequences. The sample comprised blood T cells: a sorted CD56 or NKG2C T cell subset, CD4+ or CD8+ T cells, or bulk PBMC T cells (not recorded which). The receptors were sampled from a woman between 50 and 59 years old in good health.

The chain recombines TRBV4-2 with TRBJ2-1. This CDR3 contains 15 residues. CDR1 and CDR2 from the germline V gene are LGHNA and YNFKEQ. The chain's CDR3 is CASSLAVGIYNEQFF.

The chain employs TRBV12-3 or TRBV12-4 and TRBJ1-1; TCRdb indicates TRBD1, and absent DNA this call remains unverified. The CDR3 spans 14 residues. CDR3 residues: CASSFGGRVTEAFF.

The genes are TRBV19 and TRBJ2-7; the TCRdb D gene call, TRBD2, has no DNA to confirm it. The CDR3 extends over 15 amino acids. Germline values: CDR1 LNHDA, CDR2 SQIVND (reference sequence). The CDR3 loop is CASSQLAGAIYEQYF. The full variable domain, its missing parts supplied by reference TRBV19 and TRBJ2-7, is DGGITQSPKYLFRKEGQNVTLSCEQNLNHDAMYWYRQDPGQGLRLIYYSQIVNDFQKGDIAEGYSVSREKKESFPLTVTSAQKNPTAFYLCASSQLAGAIYEQYFGPGTRLTVT.

CDR3 amino acids: CASSPEPGGYTGELFF. The chain is built from TRBV5-1 and TRBJ2-2; the TCRdb call, TRBD1, lacks DNA for checking. The germline gives CDR1 SGHRS, CDR2 YFSETQ. This CDR3 has 16 residues.

CDR3 amino acids: CATILGGPGELFF. The V gene is TRBV24-1, the J gene TRBJ2-2; TCRdb's assignment of TRBD1 cannot be checked, as there is no DNA. Germline loops: CDR1 KGHDR, CDR2 SFDVKD. This CDR3 spans 13 amino acids.

The chain carries TRBV20-1 and TRBJ2-1; the TRBD2 assignment by TCRdb is unverifiable without DNA. CDR3 length: 17 amino acids. The germline CDR1 and CDR2 sequences are DFQATT and SNEGSKA (reference sequence). The CDR3 protein is CSARDRLARSSYNEQFF.

This chain uses TRBV19 with TRBJ1-1; TCRdb outputs TRBD1, but without DNA this stays unchecked. Germline V gene data show CDR1 as LNHDA and CDR2 as SQIVND (reference sequence). This CDR3 contains 14 residues. The CDR3 spells CASDRARGAGSAFF.

This chain joins TRBV12-3 or TRBV12-4 and TRBJ1-2. This CDR3 comprises 12 residues. The CDR3 loop is CASSPHGYGYTF.

The genes are TRBV9 and TRBJ2-7; TCRdb's D gene call, TRBD2, goes unchecked for lack of DNA. CDR1 and CDR2 from the germline V gene are SGDLS and YYNGEE. CDR3 length: 15 residues. This chain's CDR3 is CASSPAAGSLYEQYF. Using reference TRBV9 and TRBJ2-7 for the parts outside the CDR3, the full variable domain is DSGVTQTPKHLITATGQRVTLRCSPRSGDLSVYWYQQSLDQGLQFLIQYYNGEERAKGNILERFSAQQFPDLHSELNLSSLELGDSALYFCASSPAAGSLYEQYFGPGTRLTVT.

This chain connects TRBV5-1 to TRBJ2-7. CDR3 size: 12 residues. CDR1 and CDR2 from the germline V gene are SGHRS and YFSETQ. CDR3 region: CASRDRGREQYF.

The chain links TRBV12-5 to TRBJ2-3; TCRdb's assignment of TRBD2 cannot be checked, as there is no DNA. The CDR3 consists of 15 residues. Per germline, CDR1 LGHNT and CDR2 FRNRAP. CDR3 sequence: CASGLKVGRGDTQYF.

J is TRBJ2-5 and V is TRBV24-1; TCRdb selects TRBD2, and the lack of DNA leaves this call unchecked. Germline-derived CDR1 and CDR2 are KGHDR and SFDVKD. The length of the CDR3 is 15 residues. The CDR3 spells CATSDPRASGETQYF.

CDR3 sequence reads: CASSQADGGIGNEQFF. The rearrangement links TRBV14 to TRBJ2-1; TCRdb returns TRBD1, unconfirmable since there is no DNA. Germline V gives CDR1 SGHDN, CDR2 FVKESK. The CDR3 runs 16 residues.

The V and J genes are TRBV12-3 or TRBV12-4 and TRBJ2-1; the TCRdb call, TRBD1, lacks DNA for checking. This CDR3 region has 15 residues. The CDR3: CASSPGGYVYNEQFF.

The gene calls are TRBV4-1 and TRBJ2-2; TCRdb picks TRBD2, but there is no DNA to check that call. Germline-derived CDR1 and CDR2 are MGHRA and YSYEKL. The CDR3 extends over 15 amino acids. The CDR3 here is CASSRAGSLTGELFF.

The chain couples TRBV4-1 to TRBJ2-1. Germline V gene sequence: CDR1 MGHRA, CDR2 YSYEKL. The CDR3 loop spans 14 amino acids. The CDR3: CASSQDSPLDEQFF.

This chain joins TRBV7-9 and TRBJ1-1; lacking DNA, the TRBD1 call made by TCRdb goes unchecked. In germline, CDR1 is SEHNR, CDR2 FQNEAQ (reference sequence). The length of the CDR3 is 15 residues. CDR3 region: CASSFPGLMNTEAFF.

CDR3 region: CASSFGGEFNEKLFF. The V gene is TRBV27, the J gene TRBJ1-4; TCRdb's assignment of TRBD1 cannot be checked, as there is no DNA. Per germline, CDR1 MNHEY and CDR2 SMNVEV (reference sequence). The CDR3 consists of 15 residues.

The chain joins TRBV7-8 to TRBJ2-3. The CDR3 contains 17 residues. Germline V gene data show CDR1 as SGHVS and CDR2 as FQNEAQ. The CDR3: CASSLGVRNQRTDTQYF.

This chain joins TRBV6-2 or TRBV6-3 and TRBJ2-1; TCRdb indicates TRBD2, and absent DNA this call remains unverified. Germline V gene data show CDR1 as MNHEY and CDR2 as SVGEGT. This CDR3 has 17 amino acids. CDR3 sequence reads: CASSYSAGGPRANEQFF.

The chain joins TRBV7-2 to TRBJ2-1. This CDR3 is 13 amino acids long. CDR1 and CDR2 (germline): SGHTA, FQGNSA. CDR3 loop: CASSLIGINEQFF.

The chain employs TRBV7-9 and TRBJ2-1; TCRdb indicates TRBD2, and absent DNA this call remains unverified. This CDR3 is built from 20 residues. Germline assignment: CDR1 SEHNR and CDR2 FQNEAQ (reference sequence). CDR3 loop: CASSPFALAGAGSSYNEQFF.

V gene TRBV10-3 combines with J gene TRBJ1-1. CDR1 is ENHRY, CDR2 SYGVKD, per germline. The CDR3 totals 14 residues. CDR3: CAISEAYQNTEAFF.

The CDR3 sequence is CATTFGQGVADTQYF. This rearrangement joins TRBV15 to TRBJ2-3; TCRdb's D call, TRBD1, is unchecked because there is no DNA. Germline V gene lookup returns CDR1 LNHNV and CDR2 YYDKDF (reference sequence). This CDR3 comprises 15 residues.

The V and J genes are TRBV9 and TRBJ2-3; TCRdb gives TRBD2 as the D gene, but with no DNA this cannot be confirmed. In germline, CDR1 is SGDLS, CDR2 YYNGEE. The CDR3 consists of 14 residues. CDR3 protein: CASSGPLRADTQYF.

The chain uses TRBV6-6 and TRBJ1-6; the D gene TCRdb calls, TRBD1, cannot be checked with no DNA. Germline CDR1 and CDR2: MNHNY and SVGAGI (reference sequence). The CDR3 is made up of 14 amino acids. The CDR3 spells CATAMGQDNSPLHF.

This chain joins TRBV19 and TRBJ2-1; the TCRdb call, TRBD2, lacks DNA for checking. The CDR3 consists of 16 residues. The germline gives CDR1 LNHDA, CDR2 SQIVND (reference sequence). The CDR3: CASKTGRLAGAQEQFF.

J is TRBJ2-1 and V is TRBV15. CDR1 and CDR2 from the germline V gene are LNHNV and YYDKDF (reference sequence). This CDR3 comprises 15 residues. CDR3 residues: CATSRDPVINNEQFF.

This sequence joins TRBV20-1 and TRBJ2-1; no DNA is available, so the TRBD1 call from TCRdb remains unchecked. CDR1 and CDR2 from the germline V gene are DFQATT and SNEGSKA (reference sequence). There are 13 residues in the CDR3. CDR3 residues: CSVSGQPGNEQFF.

V usage is TRBV7-2 and J usage is TRBJ2-3; the D call of TRBD2 rests on TCRdb alone, since no DNA is present to check it. This CDR3 is built from 14 residues. Per germline, CDR1 SGHTA and CDR2 FQGNSA. CDR3 residues: CASSRGAFTDTQYF. Full variable domain (rest looked up from reference TRBV7-2 and TRBJ2-3): GAGVSQSPSNKVTEKGKDVELRCDPISGHTALYWYRQSLGQGLEFLIYFQGNSAPDKSGLPSDRFSAERTGGSVSTLTIQRTQQEDSAVYLCASSRGAFTDTQYFGPGTRLTVL.